The entry that follows covers one TCR beta chain sequence. Its antigen is not identified. The sample's time point: newly diagnosed, previously untreated cHL patient sample. The source of the sample is a study of PD-1 blockade in classical Hodgkin lymphoma. Points from the study as a whole: Underlying causes for the observed repertoire differences were not defined, possibly disease activity or prior therapy.

Measured with immunoSEQ multiplex PCR; TCRdb has only the in-frame clones, and not every one. The sample lists 20,000 to 25,000 clones; about 95% were seen once. The sequenced sample was peripheral blood mononuclear cells (PBMCs). This TCR derives from a human donor with classical Hodgkin lymphoma.

The CDR3 nucleotides read TGTGCCAGCAGCACGACACAGGGGGTGGGAGAGACCCAGTACTTC. Amino acids: CASSTTQGVGETQYF. The chain joins TRBV7-9 to TRBJ2-5, with 8 bases that match TRBD1. Germline lookup yields CDR1 SEHNR and CDR2 FQNEAQ (reference sequence). The CDR3 is 15 residues long. The junction had 9 bases not matched to a gene; V was cut back by 5 bases and J by 4 bases.